The 17 T cell receptor beta chains listed next were all sequenced from one sample in a study of regulatory T cells in long-lasting Graves disease. CDR3 regions were amplified by Arm-PCR using iRepertoire HTBI primers to build TCR beta libraries. TCRdb analysed the multiplex PCR reads with MiXCR anew, one entry per CDR3 protein. The sample shows approximately 540,000 distinct CDR3 sequences, about 11% of them seen only once. Time point: newly diagnosed GD, antithyroid drugs for less than 3 months. With RNA extracted from PBMCs as input, the TCR library was made. These data also formed part of another study, on T cells in Graves' hyperthyroidism and ophthalmopathy.

The sample was peripheral blood mononuclear cells (PBMCs), taken at new diagnosis, from a patient treated with antithyroid drugs. The origin of the receptors is a woman between 25 and 40 years old with Graves disease.

This clonotype was seen a few times. The chain couples TRBV6-5 to TRBJ2-5; D might be TRBD2 (6 bases). The germline CDR1 and CDR2 sequences are MNHEY and SVGAGI. The CDR3 covers 13 residues. Trimming cost V 1 base and J 5 bases, with 8 bases left between them. For the CDR3, the DNA is TGTGCCAGCAGTTACTGGGGGAGGGAGACCCAGTACTTC. This gives the protein CASSYWGRETQYF.

Ten or more counts support this clonotype. The CDR3 reads CASSPAGGFEGVPDTQYF. CDR3 coding DNA: TGTGCCAGCAGCCCCGCAGGGGGTTTCGAGGGAGTCCCAGATACGCAGTATTTT. V and J are TRBV6-1 and TRBJ2-3; the match to TRBD1 covers 7 bases. CDR3 length: 18 residues. Germline-derived CDR1 and CDR2 are MNHNS and SASEGT. The V segment lost 6 bases and the J segment 4 bases; nucleotides outside the gene matches: 19.

This clonotype appeared a few times. The chain has TRBV29-1 and TRBJ1-3; TRBD1 is a possible D gene (5 bases). CDR3 length equals 14 residues. V lost 0 bases and J 3 bases, leaving 9 bases between the germline ends. CDR1 and CDR2 (germline): SQVTM, ANQGSEA. The CDR3 sequence: CSVEDGGYGNTIYF. The CDR3 DNA follows: TGCAGCGTTGAAGATGGGGGTTATGGAAACACCATATATTTT.

This clonotype was observed many times. The CDR3: CSVPGTGANVLTF. The CDR3 DNA reads as TGCAGTGTTCCAGGGACCGGGGCCAACGTCCTGACTTTC. The chain joins TRBV20-1 to TRBJ2-6; D is perhaps TRBD1 or TRBD2 (5 bases each). The CDR3 extends over 13 amino acids. Germline V gene data show CDR1 as DFQATT and CDR2 as SNEGSKA (reference sequence). Trimming cost V 7 bases and J 4 bases, with 11 bases left between them.

In its sample, this clonotype was seen many times. This rearrangement joins TRBV10-3 to TRBJ2-1; 9 bases are a match to TRBD1. Germline V gives CDR1 ENHRY, CDR2 SYGVKD. V shed 5 bases and J 4 bases; nucleotides not matched to a gene: 15. This CDR3 has 18 amino acids. The CDR3 coding sequence is TGTGCCATCAGTCGACCAAAGACAGGGGGGCACCCATACAATGAGCAGTTCTTC. It codes for CAISRPKTGGHPYNEQFF.

This clonotype came up many times. V and J are TRBV6-5 and TRBJ1-1; 7 bases match TRBD1. The CDR3 spans 18 residues. Germline lookup yields CDR1 MNHEY and CDR2 SVGAGI. The trim removed 2 bases at V and 5 bases at J, leaving 17 bases unmatched. CDR3 in amino acids: CASSYLTRQQGFRTEAFF. CDR3 DNA sequence: TGTGCCAGCAGTTACCTCACCCGCCAACAGGGGTTTAGGACTGAAGCTTTCTTT.

This clonotype was counted at least ten times. The rearrangement uses TRBV20-1 and TRBJ1-2; 7 positions match TRBD1. This CDR3 contains 12 residues. The V and J ends lost 4 bases and 3 bases, in that order; junction bases with no gene match: 2. CDR1 and CDR2 from the germline V gene are DFQATT and SNEGSKA (reference sequence). DNA for the CDR3: TGCAGTGCTAAACAGGGGCACTATGGCTACACCTTC. Its protein product is CSAKQGHYGYTF.

A word on this clonotype: A far larger clone lies a single base away; this is likely a read error. The chain is built from TRBV27 and TRBJ2-1, with 10 positions matching TRBD2. This CDR3 region has 16 residues. The germline gives CDR1 MNHEY, CDR2 SMNVEV (reference sequence). The CDR3 region has the DNA TGTGCCAGCAGGGTACGAAGCGGGAGGGCCTCAGATACGCAGTGTTTT. This codes for CASRVRSGRASDTQCF.

The sample holds many counts of this clonotype. The chain recombines TRBV27 with TRBJ1-4, with TRBD1 as a possible D gene (6 bases). Trimming left V 4 bases short and J 8 bases short, with 20 bases between. Germline loops: CDR1 MNHEY, CDR2 SMNVEV (reference sequence). The CDR3 covers 16 residues. CDR3: CASSSRTGGYWEKLFF. The CDR3 coding sequence is TGTGCCAGCAGTTCCCGCACGGGGGGCTATTGGGAAAAACTGTTTTTT.

In the case of this clonotype: One junction end does not reproduce the germline sequence, and a read error may be involved. The gene calls are TRBV28 and TRBJ2-1; 15 positions agree with TRBD2. Germline CDR1 MDHEN, CDR2 SYDVKM. The CDR3 is made up of 19 amino acids. The CDR3 DNA sequence: TGTGCCAGCAGTTCATATGGACTAGCGGGAGGGGTTACCTACAATGAGCAGCTCTTC. Its protein product is CASSSYGLAGGVTYNEQLF.

This clonotype was counted many times. J is TRBJ2-1 and V is TRBV18; maybe TRBD2 (6 bases). CDR1 and CDR2 from the germline V gene are KGHSH and LQKENI. Trimming left V 8 bases short and J 7 bases short, with 12 bases between. The CDR3 contains 12 residues. DNA of the CDR3: TGTGCCAGCAGCCCCAGCGGGAATGAGCAGTTCTTC. Translating gives CASSPSGNEQFF.

Comment on this clonotype: A read error may be the cause here, since a much bigger clone is one base away. The missing conserved phenylalanine or tryptophan at the end of this CDR3 makes a read error likely. V and J are TRBV2 and TRBJ1-1, with D perhaps matching TRBD1 (5 bases). V was trimmed by 6 bases and J by 6 bases, leaving 17 bases between them. From germline, CDR1 is SNHLY and CDR2 FYNNEI. This CDR3 comprises 14 residues. Written as DNA, the CDR3 is TGTGCCAGCAGCGCGGGACCGATGGGGGCTGAAGCTTTCCTT. Its translation is CASSAGPMGAEAFL.

This clonotype was counted many times. The chain couples TRBV2 to TRBJ2-1; unclear D gene. This CDR3 has 15 amino acids. Trimming pared 3 bases from V and 0 bases from J, leaving 9 bases between. Germline-derived CDR1 and CDR2 are SNHLY and FYNNEI. The CDR3 sequence: CASSEDRASYNEQFF. In DNA form, the CDR3 reads TGTGCCAGCAGTGAGGATAGGGCCTCCTACAATGAGCAGTTCTTC.

In this sample, this clonotype turned up many times. This chain joins TRBV7-9 and TRBJ2-2, with D uncertain. This CDR3 has 14 amino acids. V was shortened by 7 bases and J by 4 bases, with 13 bases between the two germline ends. Germline V gives CDR1 SEHNR, CDR2 FQNEAQ (reference sequence). The CDR3 loop is CASTLTAVTGELFF. CDR3 nucleotide sequence: TGTGCCAGCACTCTGACGGCAGTCACCGGGGAGCTGTTTTTT.

This clonotype was recorded a few times. The chain is built from TRBV5-1 and TRBJ2-3; no clear D gene. CDR1 is SGHRS, CDR2 YFSETQ, per germline. V shed 4 bases and J shed 0 bases, with 15 bases lying between them. The CDR3 is 16 residues long. DNA of the CDR3: TGCGCCAGCAGCCTCGATCGAGGAGCTAGCACAGATACGCAGTATTTT. This gives the protein CASSLDRGASTDTQYF.

This clonotype was seen many times. CDR3 amino acids: CASSRGGLGAGELFF. The CDR3 bases are TGTGCCAGCAGCCGGGGGGGTCTGGGGGCCGGGGAGCTGTTTTTT. This rearrangement joins TRBV7-2 to TRBJ2-2, with 8 bases aligning to TRBD2. The germline V gene encodes CDR1 SGHTA and CDR2 FQGNSA. The junction had 8 bases not matched to a gene; V was cut back by 5 bases and J by 6 bases. The CDR3 is 15 residues long.

This clonotype was seen repeatedly, ten times or more. The CDR3 loop reads CASSPPYQNTGELFF. The DNA for the CDR3 is TGTGCCAGCTCACCACCGTACCAGAACACCGGGGAGCTGTTTTTT. J is TRBJ2-2 and V is TRBV18; D uncertain. CDR1 is KGHSH, CDR2 LQKENI, per germline. This CDR3 is 15 amino acids long. V lost 0 bases to trimming and J lost 1 base, with 6 bases between them.